The rows below give T cell receptor beta chains drawn from one sample of a study of vaccination effects on CD4 cells after COVID-19. This table comes from immunoSEQ multiplex PCR, and its TCRdb copy is limited to in-frame clones, with some not included. This table has around 47,000 clones, about 75% appearing once. Antigens for these TCRs are unknown. The source material was CD4+ T cells from PBMCs cultured with a peptide pool, sampled before COVID-19 vaccination. All receptors derive from a human donor who had a prior SARS-CoV-2 infection. Both conserved end residues are part of each CDR3. D genes are given only for firm matches. Size tells how often a clone was seen (once, few, many) or the class of an expanded clone, and some rows leave it out.

V gene	D gene	clone size	J gene	CDR3 length	CDR3 DNA	CDR3 protein
TRBV5-4	TRBD2	.	TRBJ2-3	15	TGTGCCAGCAGCAGGGAAGCGGGAGGCCGCGATACGCAGTATTTT	CASSREAGGRDTQYF
TRBV18	TRBD2	.	TRBJ2-7	15	TGTGCCAGCTCACCAGAAGGCGGGGGGGAAGCGGTGCAGTACTTC	CASSPEGGGEAVQYF
TRBV3-1/TRBV3-2	.	.	TRBJ2-3	13	TGTGCCAGCAGCCAAGATAGAGTAGCGTATCGGTATTTT	CASSQDRVAYRYF
TRBV27	.	once	TRBJ1-1	12	TGTGCCAGCAGCCCTCAGGGTGGTGAAGCTTTCTTT	CASSPQGGEAFF
TRBV29-1	.	.	TRBJ1-2	15	TGCAGCGTTGGGGGCGATATTTGGAGAGACTATGGCTACACCTTC	CSVGGDIWRDYGYTF
TRBV6-6	TRBD2	.	TRBJ2-1	15	TGTGCCAGCAGTTACAGCGGACTAGCGGGGCATGAGCAGTTCTTC	CASSYSGLAGHEQFF
TRBV21-1	.	few	TRBJ1-5	16	TGTGCCAGCGCCAATACTCAGGGGGGATGCAATCAGCCCCAGCATTTT	CASANTQGGCNQPQHF
TRBV7-3	.	once	TRBJ2-3	15	TGTGCCAGCAGCTCCAACGGGCAGAGCACAGATACGCAGTATTTT	CASSSNGQSTDTQYF
TRBV5-6	.	.	TRBJ2-3	15	TGTGCCAGCAGCTTGGGCAGGCTAGACACAGATACGCAGTATTTT	CASSLGRLDTDTQYF
TRBV7-8	.	.	TRBJ2-1	16	TGTGCCAGCAGCTTAGCAGTTTGGGGGCGAGGGAATGAGCAGTTCTTC	CASSLAVWGRGNEQFF
TRBV27	.	.	TRBJ2-3	18	TGTGCCAGCTCTCCCTACGGCGTGACAGCGGCTAGCACAGATACGCAGTATTTT	CASSPYGVTAASTDTQYF
TRBV6-6	TRBD1	.	TRBJ2-7	14	TGTGCCAGCAGTTCCTCCGACAGGGTCTACGAGCAGTACTTC	CASSSSDRVYEQYF
TRBV5-1	.	.	TRBJ2-7	14	TGCGCCAGCAGCTTTGGAGGGGGCCCCTACGAGCAGTACTTC	CASSFGGGPYEQYF
TRBV9	.	.	TRBJ2-5	16	TGTGCCAGCAGCTACCAGGGGGGGGCGATCCGAGAGACCCAGTACTTC	CASSYQGGAIRETQYF
TRBV5-1	TRBD1	many	TRBJ2-1	17	TGCGCCAGCAGCTTGGACTCCCCGGACAGGGGGTACAATGAGCAGTTCTTC	CASSLDSPDRGYNEQFF
TRBV25-1	.	.	TRBJ2-5	12	TGTGCCACCCATGGAAATCAAGAGACCCAGTACTTC	CATHGNQETQYF
TRBV13	TRBD2	few	TRBJ2-3	16	TGTGCCAGCAGCTTCCGACTAGCGGGGGGCACAGATACGCAGTATTTT	CASSFRLAGGTDTQYF
TRBV6-5	.	.	TRBJ1-2	13	TGTGCCAGCAGTTACTACAGGGTTGCTGGCTACACCTTC	CASSYYRVAGYTF
TRBV7-9	.	.	TRBJ1-4	17	TGTGCCAGCAGCCCGTCGGGACACCGGGTGGCTAATGAAAAACTGTTTTTT	CASSPSGHRVANEKLFF
TRBV4-1	.	few	TRBJ1-5	13	TGCGCCAGCAGCCGCCAAGAGAATCAGCCCCAGCATTTT	CASSRQENQPQHF
TRBV19	.	.	TRBJ1-5	19	TGTGCCAGTAGTAATCAGGGGTGGGGTAAGAGTCGCATTCATCAGCCCCAGCATTTT	CASSNQGWGKSRIHQPQHF
TRBV19	.	.	TRBJ1-4	14	TGTGCCAGTAGTATTCTCAGGGGCGATGAAAAACTGTTTTTT	CASSILRGDEKLFF
TRBV18	TRBD1	.	TRBJ2-7	13	TGTGCCAGCTCCGACAGGGTGTCCTACGAGCAGTACTTC	CASSDRVSYEQYF
TRBV7-2	.	.	TRBJ2-7	12	TGTGCCAGCAGCTCCATTCTAGGCGAGCAGTACTTC	CASSSILGEQYF
TRBV2	.	many	TRBJ1-2	13	TGTGCCAGCAGTACGGGGGACATCTACGGCTACACCTTC	CASSTGDIYGYTF
TRBV7-4	.	.	TRBJ1-6	19	TGTGCCAGCAGCATCCCGGGGCAGGCATCCTACTCCTATAATTCACCCCTCCACTTT	CASSIPGQASYSYNSPLHF
TRBV7-9	TRBD1	.	TRBJ1-4	14	TGTGCCAGCAGCTTCGGACAGGGGTTTGAAAAACTGTTTTTT	CASSFGQGFEKLFF
TRBV7-9	TRBD2	.	TRBJ2-1	16	TGTGCCAGCAGCTTAGCCCTAGCGGGAGCGTACAATGAGCAGTTCTTC	CASSLALAGAYNEQFF
TRBV3-1/TRBV3-2	.	.	TRBJ2-1	15	TGTGCCAGCAGTCCACGGTGGAGGCAGATCAATGAGCAGTTCTTC	CASSPRWRQINEQFF
TRBV6-1	.	.	TRBJ2-7	15	TGTGCCAGCAGTGAGGCCGGACCGAGAGGCCACGAGCAGTACTTC	CASSEAGPRGHEQYF
TRBV28	TRBD2	.	TRBJ2-5	14	TGTGCCAGCAGTATCCTATCGGGGGAGGGCACCCAGTACTTC	CASSILSGEGTQYF
TRBV2	.	.	TRBJ1-5	13	TGTGCCAGCAGTGAAACAGTTTATCAGCCCCAGCATTTT	CASSETVYQPQHF
TRBV5-4	TRBD1	.	TRBJ2-5	15	TGTGCCAGCACCTCCTCTCCGGACAGGGCAGAGACCCAGTACTTC	CASTSSPDRAETQYF
TRBV29-1	TRBD2	.	TRBJ2-7	14	TGCAGCGTTGGAAACATCGGGGGGATCTACGAGCAGTACTTC	CSVGNIGGIYEQYF
TRBV18	TRBD1	.	TRBJ2-7	14	TGTGCCAGCTCACCAGCAGGGGGCCTCAACGAGCAGTACTTC	CASSPAGGLNEQYF
TRBV5-4	.	few	TRBJ2-5	13	TGTGCCAGCAGCCGCCGAGACCAAGAGACCCAGTACTTC	CASSRRDQETQYF
TRBV6-6	.	.	TRBJ1-2	12	TGTGCCAGCAGTTACTCGAACTATGGCTACACCTTC	CASSYSNYGYTF
TRBV21-1	.	.	TRBJ2-4	18	TGTGCCAGCAGCAAAGCTCAGGGGGGCCGGGCATCCAAAAACATTCAGTACTTC	CASSKAQGGRASKNIQYF
TRBV2	.	.	TRBJ2-1	16	TGTGCCAGCAAGCAGCTGTTGGTTTCGAGGGGGAATGAGCAGTTCTTC	CASKQLLVSRGNEQFF
TRBV11-3	.	once	TRBJ2-7	14	TGTGCCAGCAGCCGACCAGGGAAGAGGGACGAGCAGTACTTC	CASSRPGKRDEQYF
TRBV18	TRBD1	.	TRBJ1-5	15	TGTGCCAGCTCACCAACGGGACAGCCCAATCAGCCCCAGCATTTT	CASSPTGQPNQPQHF
TRBV5-1	.	once	TRBJ2-5	15	TGCGCCAGCAGCTTGGGATCGGACAGTAAAGAGACCCAGTACTTC	CASSLGSDSKETQYF
TRBV15	TRBD2	.	TRBJ2-1	18	TGTGCCACCAGCAGAGGGCCGATTAGCGGGAGGGTTGATGATGAGCAGTTCTTC	CATSRGPISGRVDDEQFF
TRBV10-3	TRBD1	.	TRBJ1-2	16	TGTGCCATCAGTGAGAGACTACCCGGGACAGGGGGAGGCTACACCTTC	CAISERLPGTGGGYTF